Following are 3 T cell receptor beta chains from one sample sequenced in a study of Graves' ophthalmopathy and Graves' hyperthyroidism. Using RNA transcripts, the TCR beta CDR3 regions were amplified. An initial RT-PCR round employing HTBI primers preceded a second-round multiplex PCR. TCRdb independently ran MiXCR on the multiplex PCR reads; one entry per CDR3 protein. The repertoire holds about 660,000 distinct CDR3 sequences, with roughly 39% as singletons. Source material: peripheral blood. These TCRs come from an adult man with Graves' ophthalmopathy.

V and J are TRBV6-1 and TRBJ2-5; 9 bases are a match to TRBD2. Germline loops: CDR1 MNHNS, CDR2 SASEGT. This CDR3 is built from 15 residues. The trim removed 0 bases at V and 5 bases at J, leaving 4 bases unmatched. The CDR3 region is CASSEAAGGPETQYF. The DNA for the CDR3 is TGTGCCAGCAGTGAAGCTGCGGGGGGGCCGGAGACCCAGTACTTC.

The CDR3 reads CASSNGGAGAGELFF. The CDR3 nucleotides are TGTGCCAGTAGTAACGGGGGGGCCGGGGCCGGGGAGCTGTTTTTT. This chain uses TRBV19 with TRBJ2-2; 8 bases are a match to TRBD2. With V trimmed by 4 bases and J by 6 bases, 7 bases remained unmatched. The CDR3 covers 15 residues. Germline V gene data show CDR1 as LNHDA and CDR2 as SQIVND (reference sequence).

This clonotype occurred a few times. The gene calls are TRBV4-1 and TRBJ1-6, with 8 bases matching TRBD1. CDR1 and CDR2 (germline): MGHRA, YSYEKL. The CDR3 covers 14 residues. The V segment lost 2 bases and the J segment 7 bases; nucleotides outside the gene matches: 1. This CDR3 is CASSQRTGNSPLHF. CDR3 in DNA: TGCGCCAGCAGCCAACGGACAGGGAATTCACCCCTCCACTTT.